Presented here are 15 T cell receptor beta chains from one specimen sequenced in a study of T-cell reconstitution after alpha-beta-depleted transplantation in children. Preparation of the TCRbeta library involved a method that used unique molecular identifiers. TCRdb itself ran the PCR reads through MiXCR, one entry per CDR3 protein. The sample comprises 97,000 or so distinct CDR3 sequences, around 5.9% of which are singletons, and about 6.1% rests with the top ten. Sequencing was performed on PBMCs, mostly from graft donor cells, taken 60 days after TCRalphabeta/CD19-depleted stem cell transplant. The source is a female patient aged 2-9 years who had a stem cell transplant for Fanconi anemia, so the T cells may come from the graft donor.

This clonotype was detected ten times or more. V gene TRBV6-5 combines with J gene TRBJ2-3; 11 bases align to TRBD2. Losses at the gene ends were 6 bases for V and 6 bases for J; bases not matched to a gene: 11. Germline V CDR1 and CDR2: MNHEY, SVGAGI. The CDR3 extends over 16 amino acids. The CDR3 nucleotides read TGTGCCAGCAGCCGAGTACTAGCGGGAGATGGGGATACGCAGTATTTT. Amino acid sequence: CASSRVLAGDGDTQYF.

This clonotype was detected many times. CDR3 DNA sequence: TGTGCCACCAGTGATTTAGGCCTAGCTAATGAGCAGTTCTTC. It encodes CATSDLGLANEQFF. V usage is TRBV24-1 and J usage is TRBJ2-1, with D possibly matching TRBD2 (5 bases). The CDR3 has 14 residues. From germline, CDR1 is KGHDR and CDR2 SFDVKD. V lost 1 base and J 7 bases, leaving 10 bases between the germline ends.

This clonotype was observed at least ten times. The V call is TRBV2, the J call TRBJ2-4, with 12 bases identical to TRBD1. In germline, CDR1 is SNHLY, CDR2 FYNNEI. V lost 6 bases to trimming and J lost 7 bases; unmatched junction nucleotides: 1. The length of the CDR3 is 13 residues. CDR3 coding DNA: TGTGCCAGCAGGGGGACAGGGGGCAACATTCAGTACTTC. It yields the protein CASRGTGGNIQYF. Together with reference TRBV2 and TRBJ2-4, the CDR3 gives the full variable domain: EPEVTQTPSHQVTQMGQEVILRCVPISNHLYFYWYRQILGQKVEFLVSFYNNEISEKSEIFDDQFSVERPDGSNFTLKIRSTKLEDSAMYFCASRGTGGNIQYFGAGTRLSVL.

This clonotype was found a few times. The genes are TRBV20-1 and TRBJ1-1; 9 bases line up with TRBD1. V shed 1 base, J shed 5 bases, and the junction held 14 bases outside the gene matches. The germline V gene has CDR1 DFQATT and CDR2 SNEGSKA (reference sequence). The CDR3 is made up of 17 amino acids. The CDR3 loop is CSARVGGQGYGGTEAFF. The CDR3 DNA is TGCAGTGCTAGAGTCGGGGGACAGGGTTACGGTGGAACTGAAGCTTTCTTT.

This clonotype was picked up a small number of times. This rearrangement joins TRBV9 to TRBJ1-3, with D perhaps TRBD1 (6 bases). Looked up from germline, CDR1 is SGDLS and CDR2 is YYNGEE. This CDR3 spans 15 amino acids. V was shortened by 1 base and J by 2 bases, with 10 bases between the two germline ends. CDR3 protein: CASSVSGGPGNTIYF. For the CDR3, the DNA is TGTGCCAGCAGCGTAAGTGGGGGGCCTGGAAACACCATATATTTT.

This clonotype occurred a few times. V usage is TRBV28 and J usage is TRBJ2-7, with 10 bases matching TRBD2. The ends lost 6 bases at V and 3 bases at J; junction bases unmatched: 11. The CDR3 runs to 16 residues. Germline V gene sequence: CDR1 MDHEN, CDR2 SYDVKM. The CDR3 spells CASSPGSAGGVYEQYF. CDR3 bases: TGTGCCAGCAGCCCTGGGTCAGCGGGAGGGGTCTACGAGCAGTACTTC.

This clonotype appeared many times. V and J are TRBV18 and TRBJ2-7; 10 bases align to TRBD2. CDR1 KGHSH and CDR2 LQKENI come from the germline V gene. Trimming removed 3 bases from V and 7 bases from J; junction bases left unmatched: 6. There are 14 residues in the CDR3. DNA for the CDR3: TGTGCCAGCTCACCCCTAGCGGGAGTGATGGAGCAGTACTTC. Translating gives CASSPLAGVMEQYF. The variable domain in full, completed from reference TRBV18 and TRBJ2-7, reads NAGVMQNPRHLVRRRGQEARLRCSPMKGHSHVYWYRQLPEEGLKFMVYLQKENIIDESGMPKERFSAEFPKEGPSILRIQQVVRGDSAAYFCASSPLAGVMEQYFGPGTRLTVT.

This clonotype was found many times. V and J are TRBV7-8 and TRBJ2-3; D is undetermined. CDR3 length: 16 residues. Deletions cut 1 base from V and 0 bases from J, with 11 bases between. Germline values: CDR1 SGHVS, CDR2 FQNEAQ. CDR3 DNA sequence: TGTGCCAGCAGCTTAGGATCAGCGTCGAGCACAGATACGCAGTATTTT. Translated: CASSLGSASSTDTQYF.

V and J are TRBV5-1 and TRBJ2-1, with TRBD1 as a possible D gene (5 bases). From germline, CDR1 is SGHRS and CDR2 YFSETQ. V gave up 0 bases and J gave up 6 bases, with 10 bases separating them. There are 14 residues in the CDR3. The CDR3 protein is CASSLGGASNEQFF. For the CDR3, the DNA is TGCGCCAGCAGCTTGGGGGGCGCTAGCAATGAGCAGTTCTTC.

This clonotype was seen a few times. The V and J genes are TRBV5-5 and TRBJ2-5; 8 positions match TRBD2. V lost 3 bases, J lost 5 bases, and 12 bases stayed unmatched. CDR1 is SGHKS and CDR2 is YYEKEE in the germline V gene (reference sequence). The CDR3 consists of 16 residues. The CDR3 DNA reads as TGTGCCAGCAGCTCCTCTCGGGGGGGCGGCAAGGAGACCCAGTACTTC. It specifies CASSSSRGGGKETQYF.

This clonotype appeared many times. The CDR3: CSAQTGILWAKNIQYF. In DNA, the CDR3 is TGCAGTGCCCAGACGGGGATTCTTTGGGCCAAAAACATTCAGTACTTC. This chain connects TRBV20-1 to TRBJ2-4; D perhaps matches TRBD2 (5 bases). The V end was cut by 6 bases, the J end by 1 base, with 19 bases between. Germline-derived CDR1 and CDR2 are DFQATT and SNEGSKA (reference sequence). This CDR3 region has 16 residues.

This clonotype was seen ten or more times. V is TRBV3-1 and J is TRBJ2-3, with D perhaps TRBD1 or TRBD2 (5 bases each). Between the trimmed V and J ends, which lost 6 bases and 8 bases, there was a span of 18 bases. This CDR3 is built from 14 residues. Germline V gene lookup returns CDR1 LGHDT and CDR2 YNNKEL (reference sequence). The CDR3 DNA reads as TGTGCCAGCAGACTAGAGGGGTTTGGGGGTACGCAGTATTTT. The encoded protein is CASRLEGFGGTQYF.

This clonotype was seen repeatedly, ten times or more. The chain links TRBV12-3 or TRBV12-4 to TRBJ1-2; D ambiguous. V lost 0 bases and J 5 bases, leaving 7 bases between the germline ends. CDR3 size: 13 residues. The CDR3 protein is CASSLAFKYGYTF. CDR3 sequence (DNA): TGTGCCAGCAGTTTAGCGTTCAAGTATGGCTACACCTTC.

This clonotype was seen ten or more times. The rearrangement links TRBV6-5 to TRBJ1-5, with TRBD1 matching over 8 bases. This CDR3 contains 14 residues. The trim removed 4 bases at V and 10 bases at J, leaving 9 bases unmatched. Looked up from germline, CDR1 is MNHEY and CDR2 is SVGAGI. The CDR3 bases are TGTGCCAGCAGTTTCGGGACAGGTAACGGACCCCAGCATTTT. It specifies CASSFGTGNGPQHF.

This chain links TRBV11-2 with TRBJ2-1; no clear D. Germline V gene lookup returns CDR1 SGHAT and CDR2 FQNNGV. The V end was cut by 4 bases, the J end by 6 bases, with 10 bases between. The CDR3 sequence is 13 residues long. The CDR3 nucleotides read TGTGCCAGCAGCTCTAAAAGGATCAATGAGCAGTTCTTC. This encodes CASSSKRINEQFF.